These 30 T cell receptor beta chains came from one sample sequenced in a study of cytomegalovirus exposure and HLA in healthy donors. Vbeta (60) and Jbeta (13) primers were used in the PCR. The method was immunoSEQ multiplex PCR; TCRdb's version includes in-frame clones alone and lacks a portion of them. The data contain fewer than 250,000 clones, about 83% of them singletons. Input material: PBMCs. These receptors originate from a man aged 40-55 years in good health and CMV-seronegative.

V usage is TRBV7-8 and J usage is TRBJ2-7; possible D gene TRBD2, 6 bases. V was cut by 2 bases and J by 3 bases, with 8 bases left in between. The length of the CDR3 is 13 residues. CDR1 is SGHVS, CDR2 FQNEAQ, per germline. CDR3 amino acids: CASSLRLGYEQYF. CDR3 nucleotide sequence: TGTGCCAGCAGCTTACGACTAGGCTACGAGCAGTACTTC.

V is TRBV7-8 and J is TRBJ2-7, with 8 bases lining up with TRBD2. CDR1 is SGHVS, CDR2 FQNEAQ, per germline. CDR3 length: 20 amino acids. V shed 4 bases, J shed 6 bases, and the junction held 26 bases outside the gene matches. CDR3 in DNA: TGTGCCAGCAGCTCCCCAGCAGCACCCGGGACTATGCGGGAGGCTCTCGAGCAGTACTTC. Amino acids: CASSSPAAPGTMREALEQYF.

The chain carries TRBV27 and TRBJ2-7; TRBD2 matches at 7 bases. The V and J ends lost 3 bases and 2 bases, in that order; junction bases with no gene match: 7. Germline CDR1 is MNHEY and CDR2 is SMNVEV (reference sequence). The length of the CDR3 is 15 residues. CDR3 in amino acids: CASSFGLAETYEQYF. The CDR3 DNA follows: TGTGCCAGCAGTTTTGGGCTAGCGGAGACCTACGAGCAGTACTTC.

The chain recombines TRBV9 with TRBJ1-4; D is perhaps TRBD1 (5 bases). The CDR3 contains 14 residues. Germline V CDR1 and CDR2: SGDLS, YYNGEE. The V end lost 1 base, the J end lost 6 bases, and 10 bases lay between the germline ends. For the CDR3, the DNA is TGTGCCAGCAGCGTACAGGGAGGGGATGAAAAACTGTTTTTT. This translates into CASSVQGGDEKLFF.

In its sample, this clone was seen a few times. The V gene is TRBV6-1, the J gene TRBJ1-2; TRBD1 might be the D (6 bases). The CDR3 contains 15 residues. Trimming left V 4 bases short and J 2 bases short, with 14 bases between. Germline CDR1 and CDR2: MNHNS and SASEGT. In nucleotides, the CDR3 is TGTGCCAGCAGTGGAGGGACATCTGAAAACTATGGCTACACCTTC. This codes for CASSGGTSENYGYTF.

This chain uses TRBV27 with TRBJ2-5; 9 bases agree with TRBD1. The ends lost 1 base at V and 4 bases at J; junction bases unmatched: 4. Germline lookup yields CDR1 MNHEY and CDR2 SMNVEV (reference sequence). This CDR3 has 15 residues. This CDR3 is CASSLLTGGRETQYF. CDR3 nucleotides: TGTGCCAGCAGTTTATTGACAGGGGGGCGAGAGACCCAGTACTTC.

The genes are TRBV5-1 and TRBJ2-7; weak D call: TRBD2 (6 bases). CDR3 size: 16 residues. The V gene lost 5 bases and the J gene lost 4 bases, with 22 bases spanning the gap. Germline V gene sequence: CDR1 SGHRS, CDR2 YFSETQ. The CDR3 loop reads CASSSLSLANVYEQYF. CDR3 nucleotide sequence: TGCGCCAGCAGTTCCCTCTCCCTAGCGAACGTTTACGAGCAGTACTTC.

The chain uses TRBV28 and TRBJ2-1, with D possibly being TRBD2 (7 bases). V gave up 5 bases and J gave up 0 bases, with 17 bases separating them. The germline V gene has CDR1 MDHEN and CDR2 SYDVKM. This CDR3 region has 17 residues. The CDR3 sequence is CASSPQGRGLSYNEQFF. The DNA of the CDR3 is TGTGCCAGCAGTCCCCAGGGGAGGGGACTCTCCTACAATGAGCAGTTCTTC.

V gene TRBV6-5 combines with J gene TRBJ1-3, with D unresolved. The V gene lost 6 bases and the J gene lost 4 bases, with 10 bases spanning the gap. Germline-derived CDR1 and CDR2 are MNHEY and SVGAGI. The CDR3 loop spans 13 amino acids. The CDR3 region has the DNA TGTGCCAGCAGACCTCTACCGGGAAACACCATATATTTT. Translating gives CASRPLPGNTIYF.

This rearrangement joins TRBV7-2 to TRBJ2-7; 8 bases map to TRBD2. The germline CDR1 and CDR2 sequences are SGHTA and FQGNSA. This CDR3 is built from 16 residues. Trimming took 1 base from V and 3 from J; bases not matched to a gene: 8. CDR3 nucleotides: TGTGCCAGCAGCTTAGGGTCTAGCGGGCCTATCTACGAGCAGTACTTC. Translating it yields CASSLGSSGPIYEQYF. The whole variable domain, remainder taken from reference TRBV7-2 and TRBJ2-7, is GAGVSQSPSNKVTEKGKDVELRCDPISGHTALYWYRQSLGQGLEFLIYFQGNSAPDKSGLPSDRFSAERTGGSVSTLTIQRTQQEDSAVYLCASSLGSSGPIYEQYFGPGTRLTVT.

This chain's CDR3 is CASSLDSRNQPQHF. CDR3 DNA: TGCGCCAGCAGCTTAGACTCCCGCAATCAGCCCCAGCATTTT. The chain is built from TRBV5-1 and TRBJ1-5; no reliable D call. The CDR3 covers 14 residues. From germline, CDR1 is SGHRS and CDR2 YFSETQ. V was trimmed by 2 bases and J by 2 bases, leaving 8 bases between them.

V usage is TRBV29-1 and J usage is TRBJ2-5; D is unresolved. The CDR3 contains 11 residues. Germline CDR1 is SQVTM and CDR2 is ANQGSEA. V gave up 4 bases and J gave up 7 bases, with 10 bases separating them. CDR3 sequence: CSVADTGTQYF. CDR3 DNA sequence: TGCAGCGTTGCTGATACGGGGACCCAGTACTTC.

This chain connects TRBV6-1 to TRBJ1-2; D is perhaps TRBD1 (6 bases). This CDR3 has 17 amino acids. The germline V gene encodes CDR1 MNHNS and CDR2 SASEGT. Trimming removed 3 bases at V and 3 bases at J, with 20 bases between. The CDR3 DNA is TGTGCCAGCAGTGACATTAAACAGGGCCCAGGGCACTATGGCTACACCTTC. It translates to CASSDIKQGPGHYGYTF.

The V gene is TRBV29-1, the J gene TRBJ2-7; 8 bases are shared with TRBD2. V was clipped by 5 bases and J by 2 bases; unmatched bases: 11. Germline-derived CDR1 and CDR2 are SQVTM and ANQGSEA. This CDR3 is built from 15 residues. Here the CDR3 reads CSVIGVAGTTYEQYF. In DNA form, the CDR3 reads TGCAGCGTTATCGGGGTAGCGGGGACCACCTACGAGCAGTACTTC.

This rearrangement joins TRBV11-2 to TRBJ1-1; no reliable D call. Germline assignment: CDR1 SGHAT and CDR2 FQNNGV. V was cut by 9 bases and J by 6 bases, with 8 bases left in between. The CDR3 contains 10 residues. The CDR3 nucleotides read TGTGCCAGTTCCTCTGCTGAAGCTTTCTTT. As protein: CASSSAEAFF.

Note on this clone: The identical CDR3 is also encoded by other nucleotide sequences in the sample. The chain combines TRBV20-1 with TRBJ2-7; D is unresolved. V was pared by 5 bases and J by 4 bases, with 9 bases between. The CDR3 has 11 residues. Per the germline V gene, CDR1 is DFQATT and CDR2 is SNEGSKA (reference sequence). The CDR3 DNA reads TGCAGTGCTCAAGCCCCGTACGAGCAGTACTTC. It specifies CSAQAPYEQYF.

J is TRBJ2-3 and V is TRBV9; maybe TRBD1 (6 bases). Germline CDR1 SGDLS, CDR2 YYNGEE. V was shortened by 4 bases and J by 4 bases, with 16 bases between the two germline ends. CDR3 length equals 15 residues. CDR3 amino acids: CASSFRTVTADTQYF. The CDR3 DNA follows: TGTGCCAGCAGCTTTCGGACAGTTACAGCAGATACGCAGTATTTT.

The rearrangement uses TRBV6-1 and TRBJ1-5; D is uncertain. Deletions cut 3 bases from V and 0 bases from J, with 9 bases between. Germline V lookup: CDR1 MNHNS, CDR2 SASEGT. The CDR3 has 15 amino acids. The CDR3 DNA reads TGTGCCAGCAGTGACAGCGTGTATAGCAATCAGCCCCAGCATTTT. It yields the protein CASSDSVYSNQPQHF.

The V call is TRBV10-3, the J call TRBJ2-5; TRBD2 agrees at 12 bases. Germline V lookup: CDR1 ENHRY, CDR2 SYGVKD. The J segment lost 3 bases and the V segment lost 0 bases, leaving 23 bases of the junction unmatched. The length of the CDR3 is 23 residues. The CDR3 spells CAISESLGPSGRAPRWNKETQYF. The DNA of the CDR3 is TGTGCCATCAGTGAGTCGTTGGGTCCTAGCGGGAGGGCCCCACGGTGGAATAAAGAGACCCAGTACTTC.

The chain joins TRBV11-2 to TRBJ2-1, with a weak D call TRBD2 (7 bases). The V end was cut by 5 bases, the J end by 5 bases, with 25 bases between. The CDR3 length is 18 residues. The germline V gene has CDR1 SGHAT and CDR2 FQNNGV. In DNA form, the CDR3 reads TGTGCCAGCAGCCCCAGGGGAGGGGGGCGAGCCCCGAACAATGAGCAGTTCTTC. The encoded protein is CASSPRGGGRAPNNEQFF.

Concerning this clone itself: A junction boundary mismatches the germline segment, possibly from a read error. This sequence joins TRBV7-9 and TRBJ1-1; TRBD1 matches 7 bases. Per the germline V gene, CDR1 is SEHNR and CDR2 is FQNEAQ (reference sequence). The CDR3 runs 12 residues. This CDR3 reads CSSSFRGEAAFF. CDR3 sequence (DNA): TGTTCCAGCAGCTTCAGGGGGGAAGCGGCTTTCTTT.

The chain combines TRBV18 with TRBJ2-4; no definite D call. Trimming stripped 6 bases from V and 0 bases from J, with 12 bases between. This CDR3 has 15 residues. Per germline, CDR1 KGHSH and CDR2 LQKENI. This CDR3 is CASSPPSGAKNIQYF. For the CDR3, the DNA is TGTGCCAGCTCTCCTCCCTCGGGAGCCAAAAACATTCAGTACTTC. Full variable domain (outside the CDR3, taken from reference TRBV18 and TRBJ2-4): NAGVMQNPRHLVRRRGQEARLRCSPMKGHSHVYWYRQLPEEGLKFMVYLQKENIIDESGMPKERFSAEFPKEGPSILRIQQVVRGDSAAYFCASSPPSGAKNIQYFGAGTRLSVL.

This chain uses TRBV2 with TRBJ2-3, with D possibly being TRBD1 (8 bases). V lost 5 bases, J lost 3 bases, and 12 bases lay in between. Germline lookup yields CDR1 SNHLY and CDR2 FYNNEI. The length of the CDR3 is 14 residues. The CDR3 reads CASSSQGGTDTQYF. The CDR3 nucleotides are TGTGCCAGCAGTTCACAGGGGGGGACAGATACGCAGTATTTT.

CDR3 protein: CASGLEKSGSANTGELFF. The DNA of the CDR3 is TGTGCTAGTGGTTTGGAGAAGAGCGGGAGCGCGAACACCGGGGAGCTGTTTTTT. The chain recombines TRBV12-5 with TRBJ2-2, with 8 bases lining up with TRBD2. After removal of 1 base from V and 0 bases from J, the junction contained 7 bases not matched to a gene. This CDR3 has 18 residues. Germline V gene sequence: CDR1 LGHNT, CDR2 FRNRAP. Using reference TRBV12-5 and TRBJ2-2 for the parts outside the CDR3, the full variable domain is DARVTQTPRHKVTEMGQEVTMRCQPILGHNTVFWYRQTMMQGLELLAYFRNRAPLDDSGMPKDRFSAEMPDATLATLKIQPSEPRDSAVYFCASGLEKSGSANTGELFFGEGSRLTVL.

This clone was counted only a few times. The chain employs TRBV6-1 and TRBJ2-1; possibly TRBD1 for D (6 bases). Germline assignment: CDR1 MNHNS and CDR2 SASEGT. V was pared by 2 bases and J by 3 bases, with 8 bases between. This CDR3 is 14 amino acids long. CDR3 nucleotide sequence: TGTGCCAGCAGTGAAACAGGGATCTACAATGAGCAGTTCTTC. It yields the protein CASSETGIYNEQFF.

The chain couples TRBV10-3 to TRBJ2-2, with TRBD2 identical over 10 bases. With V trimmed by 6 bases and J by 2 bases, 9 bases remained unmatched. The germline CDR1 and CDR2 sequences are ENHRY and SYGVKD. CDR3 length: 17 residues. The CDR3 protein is CAIRNPGLAENTGELFF. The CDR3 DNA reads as TGTGCCATCAGGAATCCCGGACTAGCGGAAAACACCGGGGAGCTGTTTTTT.

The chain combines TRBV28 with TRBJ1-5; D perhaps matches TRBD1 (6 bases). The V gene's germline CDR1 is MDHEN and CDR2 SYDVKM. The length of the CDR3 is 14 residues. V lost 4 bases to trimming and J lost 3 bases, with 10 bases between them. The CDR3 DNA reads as TGTGCCAGCAGTTCACGACAGGTCAATCAGCCCCAGCATTTT. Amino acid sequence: CASSSRQVNQPQHF.

CDR3 amino acids: CASSVEYGKEAFF. The CDR3 nucleotides are TGTGCCAGCAGCGTAGAATACGGGAAGGAAGCTTTCTTT. The gene calls are TRBV9 and TRBJ1-1; no clear D gene. This CDR3 contains 13 residues. Per the germline V gene, CDR1 is SGDLS and CDR2 is YYNGEE. V shed 0 bases and J shed 8 bases, with 11 bases lying between them.

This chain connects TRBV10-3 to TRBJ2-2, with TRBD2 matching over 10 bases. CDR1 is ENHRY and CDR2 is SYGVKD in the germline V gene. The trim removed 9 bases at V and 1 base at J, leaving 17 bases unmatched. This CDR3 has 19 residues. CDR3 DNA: TGTGCCATGTTAGTTAGGACTAGCGGATTAAGGGAGAACACCGGGGAGCTGTTTTTT. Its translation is CAMLVRTSGLRENTGELFF.

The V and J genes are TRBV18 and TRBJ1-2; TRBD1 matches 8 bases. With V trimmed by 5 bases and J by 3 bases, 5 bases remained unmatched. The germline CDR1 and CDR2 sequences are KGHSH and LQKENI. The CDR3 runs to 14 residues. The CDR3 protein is CASSKQTGDYGYTF. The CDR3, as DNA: TGTGCCAGCTCAAAACAGACAGGGGACTATGGCTACACCTTC.